This passage covers 5 T cell receptor beta chains from one sample sequenced in a study of human T cells and chemical hapten exposure. Time point of the sample: patch test 2, 6 weeks after DPC sensitization. Treatment reported: therapeutic diphenylcyclopropenone sensitization with weekly scalp DPC. TCRdb redid the calling of the RACE reads with MiXCR, one entry per CDR3 protein. The table has about 400,000 distinct CDR3 sequences, over 6% seen once. Sequencing used whole blood, obtained in connection with sensitization to the hapten diphenylcyclopropenone (DPC). The receptors derive from a woman between 18 and 29 years old with alopecia areata. Some clones in this sample may be carry-over from other donors' samples.

This clonotype was observed many times. V usage is TRBV29-1 and J usage is TRBJ1-3, with unresolved D. The CDR3 is made up of 13 amino acids. Germline V gene sequence: CDR1 SQVTM, CDR2 ANQGSEA. Trimming shortened V by 5 bases and J by 0 bases, and 8 bases separated the two germline ends. As DNA, the CDR3 is TGCAGCGTTCTGTTGAACTCTGGAAACACCATATATTTT. This gives the protein CSVLLNSGNTIYF. The full variable domain, rest sourced from reference TRBV29-1 and TRBJ1-3, is SAVISQKPSRDICQRGTSLTIQCQVDSQVTMMFWYRQQPGQSLTLIATANQGSEATYESGFVIDKFPISRPNLTFSTLTVSNMSPEDSSIYLCSVLLNSGNTIYFGEGSWLTVV.

This clonotype was seen a few times. The CDR3 is CASKSPSKEGDTEAFF. The DNA of the CDR3 is TGTGCCAGCAAATCCCCCTCGAAGGAGGGGGACACTGAAGCTTTCTTT. The J gene is TRBJ1-1, the V gene TRBV13; weak D call: TRBD1 (6 bases). Looked up from germline, CDR1 is PRHDT and CDR2 is FYEKMQ (reference sequence). The CDR3 consists of 16 residues. V was shortened by 7 bases and J by 3 bases, with 21 bases between the two germline ends.

This clonotype was seen at least ten times. This rearrangement joins TRBV7-2 to TRBJ1-2; no clear D gene. CDR1 is SGHTA and CDR2 is FQGNSA in the germline V gene. V shed 5 bases and J shed 6 bases, with 13 bases lying between them. The CDR3 contains 13 residues. Written as DNA, the CDR3 is TGTGCCAGCAGCGTGCGAAGGGAGGATGGCTACACCTTC. Translation: CASSVRREDGYTF.

This clonotype was counted ten times or more. This chain uses TRBV25-1 with TRBJ1-5; D gene uncertain. The CDR3 consists of 13 residues. Trimming took 10 bases from V and 3 from J, leaving 13 bases between them. CDR1 and CDR2 from the germline V gene are MGHDK and SYGVNS. CDR3 residues: CATSRGDNQPQHF. CDR3 coding DNA: TGTGCCACCAGCCGGGGAGACAATCAGCCCCAGCATTTT.

This clonotype appeared many times. This chain connects TRBV3-1 to TRBJ1-6; tentative D call: TRBD1 (5 bases). This CDR3 contains 16 residues. Per germline, CDR1 LGHDT and CDR2 YNNKEL (reference sequence). V was shortened by 4 bases and J by 11 bases, with 21 bases between the two germline ends. CDR3 nucleotide sequence: TGTGCCAGCAGCCGCTACTCCGGGACGGTTGATCCACCCCTCCACTTT. Protein product: CASSRYSGTVDPPLHF. The complete variable domain, with remaining parts taken from reference TRBV3-1 and TRBJ1-6, reads DTAVSQTPKYLVTQMGNDKSIKCEQNLGHDTMYWYKQDSKKFLKIMFSYNNKELIINETVPNRFSPKSPDKAHLNLHINSLELGDSAVYFCASSRYSGTVDPPLHFGNGTRLTVT.